Listed below are T cell receptor beta chains from one sample, sequenced in a study of beta chain features in type 1 diabetes. Profiled with immunoSEQ multiplex PCR; TCRdb holds only in-frame clones, not every one. The sample contains 350,000 to 450,000 clones, approximately 15% of which appear only once. Material: naive CD4+ T cells from blood. These receptors were collected from a man between 25 and 39 years old in good health. The CDR3 runs from the conserved cysteine through the conserved F or W. Fields, in order: clone size, V gene, CDR3 length, D gene, J gene, CDR3 DNA, CDR3 protein. D genes are given only for firm matches. Rows give clone size only sometimes, using once, few, many, or a class for an expanded clone.

size: .
V: TRBV7-2
length: 16
D: .
J: TRBJ1-2
DNA: TGTGCCAGCAGCTTAGTAGCGGGAGGGTTGAACTATGGCTACACCTTC
CDR3: CASSLVAGGLNYGYTF

size: .
V: TRBV29-1
length: 16
D: .
J: TRBJ2-3
DNA: TGCAGCGTTGAAATGGGGGAAGGGTACAACGGAGATACGCAGTATTTT
CDR3: CSVEMGEGYNGDTQYF

size: .
V: TRBV6-1
length: 13
D: .
J: TRBJ1-2
DNA: TGTGCCAGCAGTGAAGCAACCTTCTATGGCTACACCTTC
CDR3: CASSEATFYGYTF

size: few
V: TRBV29-1
length: 14
D: .
J: TRBJ2-1
DNA: TGCAGCGTTCTTCGGGCAGGTTTACAATTGAAGCAGTTCTTC
CDR3: CSVLRAGLQLKQFF

size: .
V: TRBV19
length: 13
D: .
J: TRBJ2-1
DNA: TGTGCCAGTAGCAAAGCGGTTTACAATGAGCAGTTCTTC
CDR3: CASSKAVYNEQFF

size: once
V: TRBV9
length: 15
D: TRBD2
J: TRBJ2-3
DNA: TGTGCCAGCAGACGGACTAGCGGGGACACAGATACGCAGTATTTT
CDR3: CASRRTSGDTDTQYF

size: .
V: TRBV2
length: 14
D: TRBD1
J: TRBJ1-1
DNA: TGTGCCAGCAGCCGACAGGGGGCGACAGCTGAAGCTTTCTTT
CDR3: CASSRQGATAEAFF

size: .
V: TRBV13
length: 17
D: .
J: TRBJ2-2
DNA: TGTGCCAGCAGCTTATCAACGACAGGAACGAACACCGGGGAGCTGTTTTTT
CDR3: CASSLSTTGTNTGELFF

size: .
V: TRBV10-3
length: 14
D: TRBD1
J: TRBJ2-5
DNA: TGTGCCATCAGCCGGGACAGGGGCGGCGAGACCCAGTACTTC
CDR3: CAISRDRGGETQYF

size: many
V: TRBV13
length: 18
D: TRBD1
J: TRBJ2-6
DNA: TGTGCCAGCTACGGACAGGTGAACGCCCTCTCTGGGGCCAACGTCCTGACTTTC
CDR3: CASYGQVNALSGANVLTF

size: few
V: TRBV7-2
length: 13
D: .
J: TRBJ2-5
DNA: TGTGCCAGCAGCCGGAGCGGCCAAGAGACCCAGTACTTC
CDR3: CASSRSGQETQYF

size: .
V: TRBV7-3
length: 14
D: .
J: TRBJ2-3
DNA: TGTGCCAGCAGCTTAATGTTGGGGACAGATACGCAGTATTTT
CDR3: CASSLMLGTDTQYF

size: .
V: TRBV7-3
length: 18
D: TRBD1
J: TRBJ1-2
DNA: TGTGCCAGCAGCTTAACCGAATCCTTCCCAGGGGGCAAGTATGGCTACACCTTC
CDR3: CASSLTESFPGGKYGYTF

size: .
V: TRBV7-3
length: 13
D: .
J: TRBJ2-5
DNA: TGTGCCAGCAGCTTAAGTTGGGTGGAGACCCAGTACTTC
CDR3: CASSLSWVETQYF

size: few
V: TRBV14
length: 18
D: .
J: TRBJ2-6
DNA: TGTGCCAGCAGCCGCTATGGGGATTTCCTCTCTGGGGCCAACGTCCTGACTTTC
CDR3: CASSRYGDFLSGANVLTF

size: .
V: TRBV11-3
length: 13
D: .
J: TRBJ2-3
DNA: TGTGCCAGCAGCTTGAGACTTACAGATACGCAGTATTTT
CDR3: CASSLRLTDTQYF

size: .
V: TRBV7-9
length: 15
D: .
J: TRBJ1-4
DNA: TGTGCCAGCAGCTCATTTGGGTGGCAAGAGGGAAAACTGTTTTTT
CDR3: CASSSFGWQEGKLFF

size: .
V: TRBV29-1
length: 11
D: .
J: TRBJ2-1
DNA: TGCAGCGTTGAGGCAGCCAATGAGCAGTTCTTC
CDR3: CSVEAANEQFF

size: .
V: TRBV25-1
length: 15
D: .
J: TRBJ1-2
DNA: TGTGCCAGCGGGGGACCGGGAGCAACGCACTATGGCTACACCTTC
CDR3: CASGGPGATHYGYTF

size: few
V: TRBV5-6
length: 14
D: .
J: TRBJ2-4
DNA: TGTGCCAGCAGCTTCGCGGGCGGCAAAAACATTCAGTACTTC
CDR3: CASSFAGGKNIQYF

size: many
V: TRBV30
length: 13
D: TRBD2
J: TRBJ2-1
DNA: TGTGCCTGGAGTGAAGCGGGAATGGTTGAGCAGTTCTTC
CDR3: CAWSEAGMVEQFF

size: .
V: TRBV30
length: 15
D: .
J: TRBJ1-5
DNA: TGTGCCTGGAGTAGGGGAACGGCTAGCAATCAGCCCCAGCATTTT
CDR3: CAWSRGTASNQPQHF

size: few
V: TRBV19
length: 14
D: TRBD1
J: TRBJ2-1
DNA: TGTGCCAGTAGTGTACAGGGGGAATACAATGAGCAGTTCTTC
CDR3: CASSVQGEYNEQFF

size: .
V: TRBV5-1
length: 16
D: TRBD2
J: TRBJ2-1
DNA: TGCGCCAGCAGCTTGGGAGGGACTAGTATTGTCAATGAGCAGTTCTTC
CDR3: CASSLGGTSIVNEQFF

size: few
V: TRBV5-6
length: 13
D: .
J: TRBJ1-2
DNA: TGTGCCAGCAGCTTGGGCGTAAACTATGGCTACACCTTC
CDR3: CASSLGVNYGYTF

size: few
V: TRBV7-2
length: 15
D: TRBD2
J: TRBJ2-1
DNA: TGTGCCAGCAGCTATAGCGGGGGTTTATACAATGAGCAGTTCTTC
CDR3: CASSYSGGLYNEQFF

size: few
V: TRBV7-9
length: 15
D: TRBD2
J: TRBJ2-5
DNA: TGTGCCAGCAGCTTAGTCGCGGGGGTATTGGAGACCCAGTACTTC
CDR3: CASSLVAGVLETQYF

size: .
V: TRBV6-5
length: 15
D: TRBD2
J: TRBJ2-5
DNA: TGTGCCTCCTATAGGGGCGGGAGGGCCGGAGAGACCCAGTACTTC
CDR3: CASYRGGRAGETQYF

size: .
V: TRBV7-8
length: 16
D: .
J: TRBJ2-5
DNA: TGTGCCAGCAGCTTAGGAACAGTAACACCCCAAGAGACCCAGTACTTC
CDR3: CASSLGTVTPQETQYF

size: few
V: TRBV19
length: 16
D: .
J: TRBJ2-6
DNA: TGTGCCAGTACCGTCCCTGGGGGCTCTGGGGCCAACGTCCTGACTTTC
CDR3: CASTVPGGSGANVLTF

size: few
V: TRBV7-6
length: 14
D: .
J: TRBJ2-2
DNA: TGTGCCAGCAGCTTAGTCACGGGATCCGGGGAGCTGTTTTTT
CDR3: CASSLVTGSGELFF

size: .
V: TRBV12-5
length: 15
D: TRBD2
J: TRBJ2-1
DNA: TGTGCTAGTGGTTTGGCCGGGACTAGCGACCGGGAGCAGTTCTTC
CDR3: CASGLAGTSDREQFF

size: .
V: TRBV27
length: 16
D: .
J: TRBJ1-1
DNA: TGTGCCAGCAGTTTCACGACCGGGACACTTAACACTGAAGCTTTCTTT
CDR3: CASSFTTGTLNTEAFF

size: few
V: TRBV7-8
length: 13
D: .
J: TRBJ2-3
DNA: TGTGCCAGCAACATGGAGAGGACAGATACGCAGTATTTT
CDR3: CASNMERTDTQYF

size: few
V: TRBV7-9
length: 17
D: TRBD2
J: TRBJ2-3
DNA: TGTGCCAGCAGCAAGACTAGCGGGGCCTCCAGCACAGATACGCAGTATTTT
CDR3: CASSKTSGASSTDTQYF

size: .
V: TRBV9
length: 15
D: .
J: TRBJ2-6
DNA: TGTGCCAGCAGCGTAACACCCACCGGGGCCAACGTCCTGACTTTC
CDR3: CASSVTPTGANVLTF

size: few
V: TRBV4-2
length: 17
D: TRBD2
J: TRBJ2-3
DNA: TGTGCCAGCAGCCAAGCCGGGACTAGCCGGAGCACAGATACGCAGTATTTT
CDR3: CASSQAGTSRSTDTQYF

size: .
V: TRBV23-1
length: 15
D: .
J: TRBJ1-5
DNA: TGCGCCATAAAGGTGGGGCATTCTTCCAATCAGCCCCAGCATTTT
CDR3: CAIKVGHSSNQPQHF

size: few
V: TRBV12-5
length: 15
D: TRBD2
J: TRBJ2-1
DNA: TGTGCTAGTGGTTCGACCCCCGGGACTAGTAACGAGCAGTTCTTC
CDR3: CASGSTPGTSNEQFF

size: .
V: TRBV2
length: 14
D: .
J: TRBJ2-1
DNA: TGTGCCAGCAGTGTTAGCGGACGCTACAATGAGCAGTTCTTC
CDR3: CASSVSGRYNEQFF

size: .
V: TRBV7-3
length: 15
D: TRBD1
J: TRBJ2-1
DNA: TGTGCCAGCAGCCCCTGGACAGGGGGCTTCAATGAGCAGTTCTTC
CDR3: CASSPWTGGFNEQFF

size: .
V: TRBV23-1
length: 16
D: .
J: TRBJ1-4
DNA: TGCGCCAGCAGTCACCCCTCGCCCGCAACTAATGAAAAACTGTTTTTT
CDR3: CASSHPSPATNEKLFF

size: few
V: TRBV6-5
length: 15
D: TRBD1
J: TRBJ1-1
DNA: TGTGCCAGCAGCCGAGTGGGGACAGGGGGCACTGAAGCTTTCTTT
CDR3: CASSRVGTGGTEAFF

size: many
V: TRBV30
length: 13
D: .
J: TRBJ1-5
DNA: TGTGCCTGGAGTGCAGGGCTCAATCAGCCCCAGCATTTT
CDR3: CAWSAGLNQPQHF

size: .
V: TRBV30
length: 13
D: .
J: TRBJ1-1
DNA: TGTGCCTGGAGTAGACAGTTGAACACTGAAGCTTTCTTT
CDR3: CAWSRQLNTEAFF

size: few
V: TRBV25-1
length: 16
D: TRBD1
J: TRBJ1-2
DNA: TGTGCCAGCAGTGACACCGGGACAGGGAACCTGTATGGCTACACCTTC
CDR3: CASSDTGTGNLYGYTF

size: .
V: TRBV6-6
length: 13
D: TRBD1
J: TRBJ1-2
DNA: TGTGCCAGTGGGGACAGAGAAGACTATGGCTACACCTTC
CDR3: CASGDREDYGYTF

size: .
V: TRBV9
length: 14
D: .
J: TRBJ2-1
DNA: TGTGCCAGCAGCGCGGGGACGGGAAACAATGAGCAGTTCTTC
CDR3: CASSAGTGNNEQFF

size: .
V: TRBV30
length: 13
D: .
J: TRBJ1-1
DNA: TGTGCCTGGAGTGTACAGGGTTTCACTGAAGCTTTCTTT
CDR3: CAWSVQGFTEAFF

size: few
V: TRBV7-3
length: 13
D: .
J: TRBJ2-5
DNA: TGTGCCAGCAGCTTAACGATAGAAGAGACCCAGTACTTC
CDR3: CASSLTIEETQYF

size: .
V: TRBV7-2
length: 14
D: .
J: TRBJ2-5
DNA: TGTGCCAGCAGCTTAGAGACTAGTGGAAAGACCCAGTACTTC
CDR3: CASSLETSGKTQYF

size: few
V: TRBV2
length: 15
D: TRBD1
J: TRBJ2-5
DNA: TGTGCCAGCACTCCGTTCGGGACAGACCAAGAGACCCAGTACTTC
CDR3: CASTPFGTDQETQYF

size: few
V: TRBV30
length: 14
D: .
J: TRBJ2-5
DNA: TGTGCCTGGAATACGGGCATTGGCCAAGAGACCCAGTACTTC
CDR3: CAWNTGIGQETQYF

size: .
V: TRBV20-1
length: 11
D: TRBD1
J: TRBJ1-2
DNA: TGCAGTGCTATGACAGGGAGTGGCTACACCTTC
CDR3: CSAMTGSGYTF

size: .
V: TRBV7-3
length: 16
D: TRBD1
J: TRBJ2-1
DNA: TGTGCCAGCAGCTCCTCGACAGGGCCCGGATACAATGAGCAGTTCTTC
CDR3: CASSSSTGPGYNEQFF

size: .
V: TRBV7-2
length: 14
D: .
J: TRBJ2-3
DNA: TGTGCCAGCAGCTGGCAGACGAGCACAGATACGCAGTATTTT
CDR3: CASSWQTSTDTQYF

size: .
V: TRBV7-2
length: 15
D: .
J: TRBJ2-6
DNA: TGTGCCAGCAGCCGGGACAATCTCGGGGCCAACGTCCTGACTTTC
CDR3: CASSRDNLGANVLTF

size: .
V: TRBV5-6
length: 12
D: .
J: TRBJ2-2
DNA: TGTGCCAGCAGGAGGAACACCGGGGAGCTGTTTTTT
CDR3: CASRRNTGELFF